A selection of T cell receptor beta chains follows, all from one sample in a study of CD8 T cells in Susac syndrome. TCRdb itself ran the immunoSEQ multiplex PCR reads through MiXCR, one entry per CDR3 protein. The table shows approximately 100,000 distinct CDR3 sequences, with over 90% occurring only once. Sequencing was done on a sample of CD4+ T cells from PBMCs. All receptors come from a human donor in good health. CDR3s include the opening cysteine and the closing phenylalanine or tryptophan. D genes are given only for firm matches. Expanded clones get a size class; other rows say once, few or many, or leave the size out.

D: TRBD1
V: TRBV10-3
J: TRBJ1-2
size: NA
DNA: TGTGCCATCAGTGAGAAGGGACAGGGAATTGGCTACACCTTC
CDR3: CAISEKGQGIGYTF

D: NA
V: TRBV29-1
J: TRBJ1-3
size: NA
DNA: TGCAGCGTTGCAGGGGACTCTGGAAACACCATATATTTT
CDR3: CSVAGDSGNTIYF

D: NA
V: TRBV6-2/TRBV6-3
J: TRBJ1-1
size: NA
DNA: TGTGCCAGCAGTGAAGCTTTCTTT
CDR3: CASSEAFF

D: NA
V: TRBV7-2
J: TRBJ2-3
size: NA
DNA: TGTGCCAGCAGCTTAGATCTTAGTACGCAGTATTTT
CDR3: CASSLDLSTQYF

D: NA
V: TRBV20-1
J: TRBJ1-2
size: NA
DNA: TGCAGTGCTAGAGAAAACAGTCCCTATGGCTACACCTTC
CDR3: CSARENSPYGYTF

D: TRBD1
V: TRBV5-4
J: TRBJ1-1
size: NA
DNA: TGTGCCAGCAGCTCTCAGGGGGTGCAGAACACTGAAGCTTTCTTT
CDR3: CASSSQGVQNTEAFF

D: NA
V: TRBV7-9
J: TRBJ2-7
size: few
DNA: TGTGCCAGCAGCTTAGCCAACTACGAGCAGTACTTC
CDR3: CASSLANYEQYF

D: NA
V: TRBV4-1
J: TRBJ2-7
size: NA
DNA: TGCGCCAGCAGCACCCGAAAGGACACCGCCTACGAGCAGTACTTC
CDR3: CASSTRKDTAYEQYF

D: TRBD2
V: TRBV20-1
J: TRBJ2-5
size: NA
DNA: TGCAGTGCTAGAGCATCTAGCGGGCAGGAAGAGACCCAGTACTTC
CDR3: CSARASSGQEETQYF

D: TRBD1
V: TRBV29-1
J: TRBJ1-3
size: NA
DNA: TGCAGCGTTTTCCTTCCCGACAGGGCCGGAAACACCATATATTTT
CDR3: CSVFLPDRAGNTIYF

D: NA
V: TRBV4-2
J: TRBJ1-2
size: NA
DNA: TGTGCCAGCAGCCCCCGGGAGGGGCCAGTAGATGGAGGTGGCTACACCTTC
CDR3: CASSPREGPVDGGGYTF

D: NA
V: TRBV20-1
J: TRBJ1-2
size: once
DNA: TGCAGTGCTAGGAGCAGTCCTAACTATGGCTACACCTTC
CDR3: CSARSSPNYGYTF

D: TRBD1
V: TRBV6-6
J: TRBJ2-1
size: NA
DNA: TGTGCCAGCAGCGGGACAGGCCTCCACAATGAGCAGTTCTTC
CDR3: CASSGTGLHNEQFF

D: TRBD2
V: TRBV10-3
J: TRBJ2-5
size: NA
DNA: TGTGCCATCAGTGAGAGACTAGCGGGAGCGAATGGAGAGACCCAGTACTTC
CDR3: CAISERLAGANGETQYF

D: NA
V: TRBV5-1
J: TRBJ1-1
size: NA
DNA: TGCGCCAGCAGCTTAGGGGGGGAAGCTTTCTTT
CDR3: CASSLGGEAFF

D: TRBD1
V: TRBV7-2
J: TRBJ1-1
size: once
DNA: TGTGCCAGCAGCTTAGAGGCAGGGGGCTTCAACACTGAAGCTTTCTTT
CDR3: CASSLEAGGFNTEAFF

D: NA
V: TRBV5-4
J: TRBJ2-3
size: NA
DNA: TGTGCCAGCAGCTTAGGCGGGACCTTCACAGATACGCAGTATTTT
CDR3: CASSLGGTFTDTQYF

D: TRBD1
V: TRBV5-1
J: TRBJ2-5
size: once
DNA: TGCGCCAGCAGCCTACCGAAACAGGGGGCCTTGGGAGAGACCCAGTACTTC
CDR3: CASSLPKQGALGETQYF

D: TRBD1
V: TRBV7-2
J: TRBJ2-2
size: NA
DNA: TGTGCCAGCAGCCCCGGGACAGGGGCCGTCGGGGAGCTGTTTTTT
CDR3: CASSPGTGAVGELFF

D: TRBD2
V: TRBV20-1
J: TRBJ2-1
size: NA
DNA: TGCAGTGCCCTACTGTCCGGGAGGACAAACAATGAGCAGTTCTTC
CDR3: CSALLSGRTNNEQFF

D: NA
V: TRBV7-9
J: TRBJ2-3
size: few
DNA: TGTGCCAGCAGCTCGGGGAGCACAGATACGCAGTATTTT
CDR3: CASSSGSTDTQYF

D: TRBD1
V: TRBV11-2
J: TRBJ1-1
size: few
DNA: TGTGCCAGCAGCGCCGGGACAGCTAACACTGAAGCTTTCTTT
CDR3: CASSAGTANTEAFF

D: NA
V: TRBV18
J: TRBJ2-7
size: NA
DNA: TGTGCCAGCTCACTCGGGGTAACAGCCGCTTACGAGCAGTACTTC
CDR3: CASSLGVTAAYEQYF

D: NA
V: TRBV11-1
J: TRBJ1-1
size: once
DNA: TGTGCCAGCAGCTTATTCCCCAGGGAGAACACTGAAGCTTTCTTT
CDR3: CASSLFPRENTEAFF

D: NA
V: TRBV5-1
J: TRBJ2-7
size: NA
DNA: TGCGCCAGCAGCTTGCCCGGGGAAGAGCAGTACTTC
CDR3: CASSLPGEEQYF

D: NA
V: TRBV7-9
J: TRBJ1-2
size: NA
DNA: TGTGCCAGCAGCTTAGCCGACACTCGGTATGGCTACACCTTC
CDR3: CASSLADTRYGYTF

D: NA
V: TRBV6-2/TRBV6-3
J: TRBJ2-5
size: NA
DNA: TGTGCCAGCAGTTACTCGACTGACTCATTCCAAGAGACCCAGTACTTC
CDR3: CASSYSTDSFQETQYF

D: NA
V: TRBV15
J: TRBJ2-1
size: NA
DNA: TGTGCCACCGCCAGGGATCGCAATGAGCAGTTCTTC
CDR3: CATARDRNEQFF